This TCR beta chain was captured by sequencing in a study of blood T cell repertoires in COVID-19. Germline CDR1 and CDR2: WSHSY and SAAADI. Trimming stripped 6 bases from V and 0 bases from J, with 8 bases between. This CDR3 has 13 residues. Original handling: Estimation of nucleated cell counts was performed using reference gene primer amplification. The table came from immunoSEQ multiplex PCR; TCRdb's copy has only in-frame clones and leaves some out. V and J calls and clone size are those listed in that table; D and trimming were worked out from the DNA. The table has tens of thousands of clones, roughly 72% seen once; the top ten hold 6% to 8.5%.

Sequencing was carried out using peripheral blood. V and J are TRBV10-2 and TRBJ1-1, with D tentatively TRBD1 (6 bases). This receptor was taken from a man between 65 and 85 years old with acute or convalescent COVID-19. The CDR3 loop reads CASRGQLNTEAFF. In nucleotides, the CDR3 is TGCGCCAGCAGAGGACAGCTGAACACTGAAGCTTTCTTT.